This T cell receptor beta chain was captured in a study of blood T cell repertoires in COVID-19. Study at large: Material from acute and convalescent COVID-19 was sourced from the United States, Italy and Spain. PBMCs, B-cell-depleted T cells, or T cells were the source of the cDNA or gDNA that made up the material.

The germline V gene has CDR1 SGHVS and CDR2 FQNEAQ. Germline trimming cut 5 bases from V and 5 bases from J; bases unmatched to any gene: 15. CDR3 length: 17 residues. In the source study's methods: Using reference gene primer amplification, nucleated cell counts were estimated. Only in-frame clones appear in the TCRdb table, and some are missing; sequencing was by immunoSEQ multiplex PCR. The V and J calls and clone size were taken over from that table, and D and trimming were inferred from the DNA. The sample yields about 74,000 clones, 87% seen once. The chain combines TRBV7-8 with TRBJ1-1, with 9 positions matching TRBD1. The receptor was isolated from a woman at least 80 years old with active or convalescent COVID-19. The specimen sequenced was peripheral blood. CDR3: CASSRSRDRDVRTEAFF. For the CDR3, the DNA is TGTGCCAGCAGCCGGAGCCGGGACAGGGACGTTCGGACTGAAGCTTTCTTT.